This T cell receptor (beta chain) was sequenced during a study of blood T cell repertoires in COVID-19. Looking at the study overall: T cells, B-cell-depleted T cells, or PBMCs supplied cDNA or gDNA.

The authors' processing: Researchers report that nucleated cell counts were estimated from reference gene primer amplification. Measured with immunoSEQ multiplex PCR; TCRdb has only the in-frame clones, and not every one. V and J calls and clone size are as listed in that table; D and trimming were resolved from the DNA. The profile shows 35,000 to 55,000 clones, nearly 90% of them singletons. Sequenced material: peripheral blood. The TCR originated in a man aged 70-80 years with active COVID-19.

CDR3 in amino acids: CASSENSLGEQYF. Written as DNA, the CDR3 is TGTGCCAGCAGTGAAAACAGTCTTGGCGAGCAGTACTTC. The genes are TRBV2 and TRBJ2-7; no definite D call. The CDR3 runs 13 residues. The V gene's germline CDR1 is SNHLY and CDR2 FYNNEI. V shed 2 bases and J shed 6 bases, with 11 bases lying between them.